These 11 T cell receptor beta chains originate from one sample sequenced in a study of blood T cell repertoires in COVID-19. The method was immunoSEQ multiplex PCR; TCRdb's version includes in-frame clones alone and lacks a portion of them. This table has fewer than 150,000 clones, roughly 80% appearing once. Specimen: peripheral blood. The receptors were sampled from a man between 45 and 60 years old with acute or convalescent COVID-19.

The chain has TRBV9 and TRBJ2-4, with 11 bases aligning to TRBD1. With 5 bases clipped from V and 5 bases from J, the junction kept 3 bases outside the gene matches. CDR1 is SGDLS and CDR2 is YYNGEE in the germline V gene. The CDR3 runs to 14 residues. The CDR3 reads CASSRTGGENIQYF. CDR3 DNA sequence: TGTGCCAGCAGTCGGACAGGGGGCGAAAACATTCAGTACTTC.

The J gene is TRBJ1-3, the V gene TRBV5-1; 11 bases map to TRBD1. The V gene end was trimmed by 4 bases and the J gene end by 0 bases; junction bases not matched to a gene: 3. Germline lookup yields CDR1 SGHRS and CDR2 YFSETQ. This CDR3 has 16 amino acids. In DNA, the CDR3 is TGCGCCAGCAGCCGGACAGGGGGCTCCTCTGGAAACACCATATATTTT. It codes for CASSRTGGSSGNTIYF.

The V call is TRBV7-2, the J call TRBJ2-7; a weak D match, TRBD1 (6 bases). The germline CDR1 and CDR2 sequences are SGHTA and FQGNSA. V lost 2 bases to trimming and J lost 4 bases, with 12 bases between them. The CDR3 consists of 14 residues. Written as DNA, the CDR3 is TGTGCCAGCAGCTTATCCAGGGGTCTTTACGAGCAGTACTTC. Translating it yields CASSLSRGLYEQYF.

The rearrangement joins TRBV5-1 to TRBJ1-1, with 9 bases lining up with TRBD1. This CDR3 is built from 19 residues. Germline V gene sequence: CDR1 SGHRS, CDR2 YFSETQ. The V and J ends lost 1 base and 5 bases, in that order; junction bases with no gene match: 18. The CDR3 spells CASSLPPGTGPYSGTEAFF. DNA for the CDR3: TGCGCCAGCAGCTTGCCCCCCGGGACAGGGCCTTACTCAGGGACTGAAGCTTTCTTT.

This chain connects TRBV3-1 (or the pseudogene TRBV3-2) to TRBJ2-3; TRBD2 matches 8 bases. Per germline, CDR1 LGHDT and CDR2 YNNKEL (reference sequence). The CDR3 sequence is 14 residues long. Unmatched junction bases numbered 7, after V lost 3 bases and J lost 8 bases. CDR3 region: CASSHPGLAPTQYF. The CDR3 DNA reads TGTGCCAGCAGCCATCCCGGACTAGCTCCTACGCAGTATTTT.

This rearrangement joins TRBV30 to TRBJ2-2; D remains ambiguous. The CDR3 is 12 amino acids. The germline V gene has CDR1 GTSNPN and CDR2 SVGIG (reference sequence). Between the trimmed V and J ends, which lost 1 base and 6 bases, there was a span of 6 bases. CDR3 nucleotide sequence: TGTGCCTGGAGTGGGCAGTCCGGGGAGCTGTTTTTT. Its translation: CAWSGQSGELFF.

The V and J genes are TRBV3-1 (or the pseudogene TRBV3-2) and TRBJ2-2; 10 nucleotides line up with TRBD2. This CDR3 has 14 residues. Germline-derived CDR1 and CDR2 are LGHDT and YNNKEL (reference sequence). The trim removed 4 bases at V and 8 bases at J, leaving 4 bases unmatched. The CDR3 loop is CASSRLAGEGELFF. The CDR3 DNA reads TGTGCCAGCAGCCGGCTAGCGGGGGAGGGGGAGCTGTTTTTT.

V usage is TRBV19 and J usage is TRBJ1-5, with TRBD1 matching 7 bases. Germline V gives CDR1 LNHDA, CDR2 SQIVND (reference sequence). V lost 1 base, J lost 6 bases, and 6 bases stayed unmatched. This CDR3 is built from 15 residues. For the CDR3, the DNA is TGTGCCAGTAGTATAGCTGGGACAGAGCCTCAGCCCCAGCATTTT. It is translated as CASSIAGTEPQPQHF.

The V and J genes are TRBV2 and TRBJ2-7; possible D gene TRBD2, 6 bases. Trimming pared 3 bases from V and 6 bases from J, leaving 18 bases between. Germline V gene sequence: CDR1 SNHLY, CDR2 FYNNEI. The CDR3 length is 15 residues. CDR3 protein: CASSEEGRITSEQYF. CDR3 nucleotide sequence: TGTGCCAGCAGTGAGGAGGGCAGGATTACCTCCGAGCAGTACTTC.

The CDR3 here is CASTLQQGIEQYF. For the CDR3, the DNA is TGTGCCAGCACTCTTCAACAGGGGATCGAGCAGTACTTC. The chain joins TRBV2 to TRBJ2-7; TRBD1 agrees at 7 bases. J lost 6 bases, V lost 7 bases, and 9 bases had no gene match. Germline CDR1 is SNHLY and CDR2 is FYNNEI. This CDR3 comprises 13 residues.

The chain combines TRBV4-1 with TRBJ2-7; 8 bases match TRBD1. The CDR3 is 16 residues long. The trim removed 2 bases at V and 3 bases at J, leaving 9 bases unmatched. CDR1 MGHRA and CDR2 YSYEKL come from the germline V gene. The CDR3 loop reads CASSQPPWTGNYEQYF. For the CDR3, the DNA is TGCGCCAGCAGCCAACCGCCATGGACAGGGAACTACGAGCAGTACTTC.